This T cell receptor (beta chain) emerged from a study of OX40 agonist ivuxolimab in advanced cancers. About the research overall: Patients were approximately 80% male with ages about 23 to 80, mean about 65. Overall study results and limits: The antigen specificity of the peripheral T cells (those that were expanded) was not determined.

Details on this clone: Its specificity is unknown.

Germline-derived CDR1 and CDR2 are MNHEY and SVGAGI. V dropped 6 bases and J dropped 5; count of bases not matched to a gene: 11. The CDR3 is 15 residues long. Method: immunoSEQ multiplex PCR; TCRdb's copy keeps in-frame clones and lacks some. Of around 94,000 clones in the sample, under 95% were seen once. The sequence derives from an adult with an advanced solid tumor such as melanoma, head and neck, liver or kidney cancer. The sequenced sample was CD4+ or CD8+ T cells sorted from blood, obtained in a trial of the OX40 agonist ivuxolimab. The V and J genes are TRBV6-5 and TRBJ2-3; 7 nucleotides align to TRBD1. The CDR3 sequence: CASSRDSRRVDTQYF. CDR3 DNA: TGTGCCAGCAGCCGGGACAGCCGGCGGGTAGATACGCAGTATTTT.